This TCR beta chain was sequenced during a study of T cell repertoires and HLA-DP antigens. For pre-culture CD4+ samples, the target was approximately 220,000 T cell genomes. The protocol was immunoSEQ multiplex PCR, while the TCRdb copy is restricted to in-frame clones and leaves out a portion. The profile shows over 100,000 clones, approximately 92% of them singletons. This CDR3 comprises 15 residues. With 4 bases removed from V and 1 base from J, the gap between germline ends came to 12 bases. In germline, CDR1 is KGHSH, CDR2 LQKENI. For this clone: Its antigen is as yet unknown.

This sequence originates from a young woman in good health and CMV-seronegative. The chain is built from TRBV18 and TRBJ2-3; D possibly corresponds to TRBD1 (5 bases). The material sequenced was CD4+ T cells from PBMCs. CDR3 in amino acids: CASSLPLGGTDTQYF. The CDR3 DNA reads as TGTGCCAGCTCACTCCCGTTAGGGGGCACAGATACGCAGTATTTT.